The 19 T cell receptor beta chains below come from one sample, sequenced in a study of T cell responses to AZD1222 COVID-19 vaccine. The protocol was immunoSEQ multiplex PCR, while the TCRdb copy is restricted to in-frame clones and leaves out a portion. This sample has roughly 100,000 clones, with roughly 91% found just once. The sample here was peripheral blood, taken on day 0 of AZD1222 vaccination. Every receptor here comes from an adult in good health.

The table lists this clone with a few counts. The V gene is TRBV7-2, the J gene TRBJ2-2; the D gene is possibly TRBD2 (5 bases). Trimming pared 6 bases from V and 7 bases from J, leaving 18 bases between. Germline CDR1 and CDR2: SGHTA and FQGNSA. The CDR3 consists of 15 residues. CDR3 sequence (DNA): TGTGCCAGCAGACTAAGAGGGCGATTCGGCGGGGAGCTGTTTTTT. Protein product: CASRLRGRFGGELFF.

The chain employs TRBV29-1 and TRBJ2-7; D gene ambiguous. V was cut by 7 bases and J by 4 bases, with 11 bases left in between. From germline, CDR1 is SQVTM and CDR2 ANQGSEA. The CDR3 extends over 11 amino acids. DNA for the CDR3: TGCAGCGCCCTGACATTGTACGAGCAGTACTTC. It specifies CSALTLYEQYF.

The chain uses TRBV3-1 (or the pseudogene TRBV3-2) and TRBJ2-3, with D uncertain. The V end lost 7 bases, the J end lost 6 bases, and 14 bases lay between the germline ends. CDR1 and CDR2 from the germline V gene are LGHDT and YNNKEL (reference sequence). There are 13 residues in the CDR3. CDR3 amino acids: CASKAGAADTQYF. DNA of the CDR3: TGTGCCAGCAAAGCAGGAGCAGCGGATACGCAGTATTTT.

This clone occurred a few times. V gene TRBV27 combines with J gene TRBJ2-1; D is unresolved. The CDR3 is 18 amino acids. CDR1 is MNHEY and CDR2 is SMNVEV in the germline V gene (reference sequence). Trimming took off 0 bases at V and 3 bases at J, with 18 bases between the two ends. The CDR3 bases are TGTGCCAGCAGTTTATCCTCGAGAGGAGTCGGACGCTACAATGAGCAGTTCTTC. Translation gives CASSLSSRGVGRYNEQFF.

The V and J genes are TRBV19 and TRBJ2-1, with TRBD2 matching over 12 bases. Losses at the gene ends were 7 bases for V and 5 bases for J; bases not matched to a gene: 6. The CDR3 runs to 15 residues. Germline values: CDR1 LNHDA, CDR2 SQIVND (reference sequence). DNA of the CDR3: TGTGCCAGTAACCGGAGGACTAGCGGGAACAATGAGCAGTTCTTC. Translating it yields CASNRRTSGNNEQFF.

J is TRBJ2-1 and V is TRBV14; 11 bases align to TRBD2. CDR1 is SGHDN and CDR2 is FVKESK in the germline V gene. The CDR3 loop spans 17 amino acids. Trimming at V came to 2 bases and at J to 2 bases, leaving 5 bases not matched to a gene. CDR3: CASSQIRLAGPYNEQFF. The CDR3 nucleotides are TGTGCCAGCAGCCAAATCCGACTAGCGGGGCCCTACAATGAGCAGTTCTTC.

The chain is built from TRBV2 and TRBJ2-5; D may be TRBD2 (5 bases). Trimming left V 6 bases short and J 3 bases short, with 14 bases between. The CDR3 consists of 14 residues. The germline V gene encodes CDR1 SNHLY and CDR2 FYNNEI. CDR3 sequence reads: CASRRSGSEETQYF. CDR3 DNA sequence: TGTGCCAGCAGGCGGAGCGGATCCGAAGAGACCCAGTACTTC.

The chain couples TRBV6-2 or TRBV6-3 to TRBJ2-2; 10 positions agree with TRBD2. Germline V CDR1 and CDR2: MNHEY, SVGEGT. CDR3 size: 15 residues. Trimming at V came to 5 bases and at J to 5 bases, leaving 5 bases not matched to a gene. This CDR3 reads CASSKGLAHTGELFF. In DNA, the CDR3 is TGTGCCAGCAGTAAGGGACTAGCGCATACCGGGGAGCTGTTTTTT.

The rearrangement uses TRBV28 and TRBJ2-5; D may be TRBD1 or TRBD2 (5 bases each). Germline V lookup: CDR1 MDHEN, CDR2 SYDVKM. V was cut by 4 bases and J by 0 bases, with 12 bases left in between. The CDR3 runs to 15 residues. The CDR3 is CASSSTWGYQETQYF. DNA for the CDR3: TGTGCCAGCAGTTCCACCTGGGGGTACCAAGAGACCCAGTACTTC.

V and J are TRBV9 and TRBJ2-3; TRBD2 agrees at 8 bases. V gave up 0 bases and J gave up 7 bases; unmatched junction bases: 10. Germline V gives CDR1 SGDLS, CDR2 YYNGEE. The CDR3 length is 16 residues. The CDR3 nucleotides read TGTGCCAGCAGCGTAGGTTCGAGCGGGAGTGGGCATACGCAGTATTTT. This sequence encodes CASSVGSSGSGHTQYF.

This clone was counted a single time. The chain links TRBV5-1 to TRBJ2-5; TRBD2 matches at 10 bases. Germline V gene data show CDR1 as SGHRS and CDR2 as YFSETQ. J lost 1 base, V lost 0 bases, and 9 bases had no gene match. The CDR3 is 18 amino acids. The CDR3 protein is CASSLEASGGGTQETQYF. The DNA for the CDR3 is TGCGCCAGCAGCTTGGAGGCTAGCGGGGGAGGAACCCAAGAGACCCAGTACTTC.

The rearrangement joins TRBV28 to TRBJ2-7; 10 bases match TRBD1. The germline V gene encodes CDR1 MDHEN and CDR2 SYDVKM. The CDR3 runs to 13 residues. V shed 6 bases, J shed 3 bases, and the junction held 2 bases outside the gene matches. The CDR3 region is CASRRTGGYEQYF. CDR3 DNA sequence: TGTGCCAGCAGAAGGACAGGGGGCTACGAGCAGTACTTC.

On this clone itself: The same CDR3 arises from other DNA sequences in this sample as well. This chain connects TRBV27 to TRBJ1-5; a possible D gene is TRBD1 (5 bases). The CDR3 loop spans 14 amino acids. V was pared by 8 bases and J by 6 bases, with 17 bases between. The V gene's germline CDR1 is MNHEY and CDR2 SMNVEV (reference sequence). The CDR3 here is CASRGQGAGQPQHF. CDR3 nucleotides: TGTGCCAGCCGAGGCCAGGGAGCTGGTCAGCCCCAGCATTTT.

CDR3: CASSLPPINSPLHF. CDR3 bases: TGTGCCAGCAGTTTGCCCCCAATTAATTCACCCCTCCACTTT. The chain employs TRBV28 and TRBJ1-6; D gene uncertain. Germline CDR1 MDHEN, CDR2 SYDVKM. The ends were cut back, 3 bases at V and 6 bases at J, with 9 bases in the middle. The CDR3 runs 14 residues.

CDR3 DNA: TGTGCCAGCAGCAAAGGAGGCAGCGAGGTATCCTACGAGCAGTACTTC. Its translation: CASSKGGSEVSYEQYF. The genes are TRBV21-1 and TRBJ2-7; the tabulated D call, TRBD2, remains unverified against the DNA. TRBV21-1 is termed a pseudogene. The CDR3 runs 16 residues.

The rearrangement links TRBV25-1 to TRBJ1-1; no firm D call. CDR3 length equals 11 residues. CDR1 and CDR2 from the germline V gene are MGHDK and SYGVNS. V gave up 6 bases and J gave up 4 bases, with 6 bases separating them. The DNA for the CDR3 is TGTGCCAGCAGGGAGTTCACTGAAGCTTTCTTT. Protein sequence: CASREFTEAFF.

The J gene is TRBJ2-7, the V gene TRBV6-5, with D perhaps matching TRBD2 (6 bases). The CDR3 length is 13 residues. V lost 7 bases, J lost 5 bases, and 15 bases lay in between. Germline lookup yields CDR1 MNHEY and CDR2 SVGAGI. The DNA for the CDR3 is TGTGCCAGCACGGTTAGCGGATCCCACGAGCAGTACTTC. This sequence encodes CASTVSGSHEQYF.

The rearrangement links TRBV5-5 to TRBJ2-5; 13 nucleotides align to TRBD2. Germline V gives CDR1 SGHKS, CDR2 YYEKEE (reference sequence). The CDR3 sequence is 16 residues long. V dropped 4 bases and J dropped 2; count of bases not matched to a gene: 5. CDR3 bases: TGTGCCAGCAGCGGAGGACTAGCGGGAGTTCAAGAGACCCAGTACTTC. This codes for CASSGGLAGVQETQYF. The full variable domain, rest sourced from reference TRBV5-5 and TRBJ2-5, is DAGVTQSPTHLIKTRGQQVTLRCSPISGHKSVSWYQQVLGQGPQFIFQYYEKEERGRGNFPDRFSARQFPNYSSELNVNALLLGDSALYLCASSGGLAGVQETQYFGPGTRLLVL.

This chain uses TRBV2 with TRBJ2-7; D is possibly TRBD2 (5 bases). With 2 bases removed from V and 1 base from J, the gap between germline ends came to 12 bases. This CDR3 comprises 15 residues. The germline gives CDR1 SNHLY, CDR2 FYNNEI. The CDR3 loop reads CASSEMRVRSYEQYF. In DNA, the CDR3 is TGTGCCAGCAGTGAAATGAGGGTAAGATCCTACGAGCAGTACTTC. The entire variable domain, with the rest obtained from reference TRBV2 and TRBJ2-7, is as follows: EPEVTQTPSHQVTQMGQEVILRCVPISNHLYFYWYRQILGQKVEFLVSFYNNEISEKSEIFDDQFSVERPDGSNFTLKIRSTKLEDSAMYFCASSEMRVRSYEQYFGPGTRLTVT.